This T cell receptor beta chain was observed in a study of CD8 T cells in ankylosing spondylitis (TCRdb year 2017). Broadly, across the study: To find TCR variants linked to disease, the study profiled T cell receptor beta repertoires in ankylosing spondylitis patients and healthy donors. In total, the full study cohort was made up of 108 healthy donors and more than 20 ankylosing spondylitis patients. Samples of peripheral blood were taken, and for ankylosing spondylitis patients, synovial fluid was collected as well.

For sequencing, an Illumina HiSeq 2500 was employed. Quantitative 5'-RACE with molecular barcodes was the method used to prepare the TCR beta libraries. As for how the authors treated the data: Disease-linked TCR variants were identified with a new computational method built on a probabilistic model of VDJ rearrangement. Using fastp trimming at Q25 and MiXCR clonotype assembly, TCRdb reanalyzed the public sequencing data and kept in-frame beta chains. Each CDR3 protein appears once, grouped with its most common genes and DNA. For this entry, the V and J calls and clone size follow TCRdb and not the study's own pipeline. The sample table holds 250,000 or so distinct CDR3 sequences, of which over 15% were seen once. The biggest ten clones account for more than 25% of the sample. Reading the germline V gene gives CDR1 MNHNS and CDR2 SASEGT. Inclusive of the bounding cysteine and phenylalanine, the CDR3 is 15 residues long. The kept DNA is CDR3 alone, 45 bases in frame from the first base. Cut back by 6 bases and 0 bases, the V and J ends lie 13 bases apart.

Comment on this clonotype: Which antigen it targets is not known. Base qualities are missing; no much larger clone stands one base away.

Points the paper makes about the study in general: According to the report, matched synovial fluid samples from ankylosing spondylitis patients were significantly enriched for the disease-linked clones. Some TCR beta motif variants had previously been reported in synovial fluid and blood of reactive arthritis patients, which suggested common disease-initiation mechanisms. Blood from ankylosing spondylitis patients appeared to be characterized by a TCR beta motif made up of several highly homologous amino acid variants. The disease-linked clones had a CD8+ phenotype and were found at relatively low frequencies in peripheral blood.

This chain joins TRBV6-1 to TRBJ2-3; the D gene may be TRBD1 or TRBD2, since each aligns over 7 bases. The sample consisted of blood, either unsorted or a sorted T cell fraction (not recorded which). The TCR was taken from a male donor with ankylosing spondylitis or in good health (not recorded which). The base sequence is TGTGCCAGCAGAGCGGGGACAGACAGCACAGATACGCAGTATTTT. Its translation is CASRAGTDSTDTQYF.